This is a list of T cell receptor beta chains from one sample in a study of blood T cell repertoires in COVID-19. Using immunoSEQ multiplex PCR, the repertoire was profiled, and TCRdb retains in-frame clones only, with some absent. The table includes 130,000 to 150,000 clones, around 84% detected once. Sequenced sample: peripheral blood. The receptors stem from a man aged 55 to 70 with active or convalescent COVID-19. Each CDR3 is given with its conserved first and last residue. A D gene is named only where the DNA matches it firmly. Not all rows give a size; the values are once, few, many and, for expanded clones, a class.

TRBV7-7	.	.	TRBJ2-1	CASSLAPVIRNEQFF	TGTGCCAGCAGCTTAGCGCCGGTGATCAGGAATGAGCAGTTCTTC
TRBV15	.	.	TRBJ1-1	CATSRETANTEAFF	TGTGCCACCAGCAGAGAAACAGCTAACACTGAAGCTTTCTTT
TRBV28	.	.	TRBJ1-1	CASSSLRGEAFF	TGTGCCAGCAGTTCACTACGGGGTGAAGCTTTCTTT
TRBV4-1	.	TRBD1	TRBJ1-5	CASSQEGGQGRQPQHF	TGCGCCAGCAGCCAAGAGGGGGGACAGGGGAGGCAGCCCCAGCATTTT
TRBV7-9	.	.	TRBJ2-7	CASSLAPPGEQYF	TGTGCCAGCAGCTTAGCGCCCCCCGGGGAGCAGTACTTC
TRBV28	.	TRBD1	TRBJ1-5	CASSLGLGQGAVRRIQPQHF	TGTGCCAGCAGTTTGGGATTAGGACAGGGGGCTGTAAGAAGGATTCAGCCCCAGCATTTT
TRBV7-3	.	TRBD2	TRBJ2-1	CASSLNAGAPNEQFF	TGTGCCAGCAGCTTAAATGCGGGAGCCCCTAATGAGCAGTTCTTC
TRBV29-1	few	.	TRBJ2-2	CSVELQASQSGELFF	TGCAGCGTTGAACTACAGGCGAGTCAAAGCGGGGAGCTGTTTTTT
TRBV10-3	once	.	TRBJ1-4	CAISELGRGEEKLFF	TGTGCCATCAGTGAGTTAGGGAGGGGTGAAGAAAAACTGTTTTTT
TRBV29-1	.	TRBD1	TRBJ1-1	CSAATGVNEAFF	TGCAGCGCCGCGACAGGGGTGAATGAAGCTTTCTTT
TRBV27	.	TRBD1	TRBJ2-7	CASTRQGTYEQYF	TGTGCCAGCACCCGACAGGGTACCTACGAGCAGTACTTC
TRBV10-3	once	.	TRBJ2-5	CAIMGAGQETQYF	TGTGCCATCATGGGGGCAGGGCAAGAGACCCAGTACTTC
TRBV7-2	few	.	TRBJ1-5	CASSLGLPGGAPLHF	TGTGCCAGCAGCTTGGGCTTACCCGGCGGGGCGCCGCTGCATTTT
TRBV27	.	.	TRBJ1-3	CASSPSLGALGYGSGNTIYF	TGTGCCAGCAGTCCATCGTTGGGGGCCCTGGGGTATGGCTCTGGAAACACCATATATTTT
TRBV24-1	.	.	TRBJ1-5	CATSDPGPGQPQHF	TGTGCCACCAGTGACCCCGGTCCTGGTCAGCCCCAGCATTTT
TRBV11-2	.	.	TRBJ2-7	CASTSGVLGYEQYF	TGTGCCAGCACCTCGGGGGTGTTGGGCTACGAGCAGTACTTC
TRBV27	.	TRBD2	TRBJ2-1	CATRLGLAGNNEQFF	TGTGCCACCCGGCTGGGACTAGCGGGAAACAATGAGCAGTTCTTC
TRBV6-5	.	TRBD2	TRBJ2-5	CASTRGGLGETQYF	TGTGCCAGCACCCGGGGGGGCCTCGGGGAGACCCAGTACTTC
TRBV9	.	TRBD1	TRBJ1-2	CASSAPAGGYYYGYTF	TGTGCCAGCAGCGCCCCCGCAGGGGGGTATTACTATGGCTACACCTTC
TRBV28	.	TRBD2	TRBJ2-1	CASSSPGQREIDEQFF	TGTGCCAGCAGTTCCCCAGGGCAGCGGGAGATCGATGAGCAGTTCTTC
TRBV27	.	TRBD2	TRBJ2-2	CASGTSANTGELFF	TGTGCCAGCGGGACTAGCGCGAACACCGGGGAGCTGTTTTTT